This TCR beta chain was observed in a study of tumor and adjacent non-tumor tissue in lung cancer. Study context: Aged about 31 to 80 years, patients included under 13 men and 4 or 5 women with stage I to III disease. Approximately 4.2 million productive TCRbeta reads were obtained per sample on average. Study observations and caveats: In normal lung, the top 100 clones were significantly more dominant than in tumor.

As to this clonotype: The antigen is unknown.

The template was RNA from unsorted bulk tissue. This non-tumor lung sample came from over 3 cm beyond the tumor edge. The library came from three nested PCR rounds adapted from ARM-PCR protocols. TCRdb re-analysed the multiplex PCR reads in MiXCR, keeping a single row per CDR3 protein. The sample lists some 80,000 distinct CDR3 sequences, just over 75% occurring once. This clonotype was obtained from a man aged 65 to 85 with non-small cell lung cancer. Input material: distant non-tumor lung tissue.

The CDR3 loop is CASSSGQGAYSPLHF. The CDR3 DNA sequence: TGTGCCAGCAGCTCTGGACAGGGTGCTTATTCACCCCTCCACTTT. The rearrangement links TRBV7-3 to TRBJ1-6; TRBD1 aligns across 8 bases. Germline V gene sequence: CDR1 SGHTA, CDR2 FQGTGA. The CDR3 covers 15 residues. Trimming cost V 4 bases and J 8 bases; bases outside gene matches: 7.